The 11 T cell receptor beta chains listed next were all sequenced from one sample in a study of blood T cell repertoires in COVID-19. Assay: immunoSEQ multiplex PCR; the TCRdb copy retains only in-frame clones and omits some. The sample shows more than 200,000 clones, around four fifths of them seen only once. Sequencing input: peripheral blood. The receptors here all came from a woman between 40 and 50 years old with active or convalescent COVID-19.

The CDR3, as DNA: TGTGCCACCAGCAGAGATCGGGGGGAGGAGACCCAGTACTTC. Encoded protein: CATSRDRGEETQYF. This chain joins TRBV15 and TRBJ2-5, with 7 bases fitting TRBD2. The CDR3 runs 14 residues. The germline CDR1 and CDR2 sequences are LNHNV and YYDKDF (reference sequence). The V segment lost 0 bases and the J segment 5 bases; nucleotides outside the gene matches: 3.

The chain uses TRBV30 and TRBJ2-7, with 13 bases fitting TRBD2. Looked up from germline, CDR1 is GTSNPN and CDR2 is SVGIG (reference sequence). Germline trimming cut 5 bases from V and 2 bases from J; bases unmatched to any gene: 12. The CDR3 covers 17 residues. CDR3 sequence reads: CAWFPKLLAGGTYEQYF. In DNA, the CDR3 is TGTGCCTGGTTTCCCAAATTACTAGCGGGAGGGACCTACGAGCAGTACTTC.

V gene TRBV11-3 combines with J gene TRBJ2-5; a possible D gene is TRBD2 (5 bases). The CDR3 is made up of 14 amino acids. Germline CDR1 and CDR2: SGHNT and YENEEA. Trimming took 6 bases from V and 2 from J, leaving 13 bases between them. CDR3 sequence reads: CASRLEGLQETQYF. In DNA, the CDR3 is TGTGCCAGCAGACTAGAAGGGCTACAAGAGACCCAGTACTTC. Complete variable domain (other parts from reference TRBV11-3 and TRBJ2-5): EAGVVQSPRYKIIEKKQPVAFWCNPISGHNTLYWYLQNLGQGPELLIRYENEEAVDDSQLPKDRFSAERLKGVDSTLKIQPAELGDSAVYLCASRLEGLQETQYFGPGTRLLVL.

The chain carries TRBV30 and TRBJ1-5; possibly TRBD1 for D (5 bases). The CDR3 is 12 residues long. V lost 5 bases and J 7 bases, leaving 12 bases between the germline ends. In germline, CDR1 is GTSNPN, CDR2 SVGIG (reference sequence). The CDR3 region is CAWGGGGQPQHF. The CDR3 nucleotides read TGTGCCTGGGGTGGGGGGGGGCAGCCCCAGCATTTT.

The CDR3 nucleotides are TGTGCCAGCAGCCAAGATGTTACAACAGATACGCAGTATTTT. Translation: CASSQDVTTDTQYF. The gene calls are TRBV3-1 (or the pseudogene TRBV3-2) and TRBJ2-3; D ambiguous. V lost 0 bases and J 3 bases, leaving 7 bases between the germline ends. The germline V gene has CDR1 LGHDT and CDR2 YNNKEL (reference sequence). The CDR3 length is 14 residues.

The chain combines TRBV5-6 with TRBJ2-3; 9 bases agree with TRBD1. V trimming: 2 bases; J trimming: 9 bases; junction bases outside the gene matches: 7. Germline CDR1 SGHDT, CDR2 YYEEEE. The CDR3 extends over 14 amino acids. The CDR3 bases are TGTGCCAGCAGCTTAGGGACAGGGAGGCGGACGCAGTATTTT. This translates into CASSLGTGRRTQYF.

This clone was recorded a few times. CDR3: CASSQDRETQYF. The CDR3 DNA reads TGCGCCAGCAGCCAAGACAGGGAGACCCAGTACTTC. The chain carries TRBV4-3 and TRBJ2-5; D is unclear. The CDR3 extends over 12 amino acids. Germline assignment: CDR1 LGHNA and CDR2 YSLEER. V was clipped by 0 bases and J by 5 bases, with 4 bases between them.

This chain joins TRBV6-1 and TRBJ1-4; D is unresolved. The V end lost 1 base, the J end lost 4 bases, and 10 bases lay between the germline ends. Germline values: CDR1 MNHNS, CDR2 SASEGT. The CDR3 is made up of 15 amino acids. This chain's CDR3 is CASSEGFSGNEKLFF. The CDR3 DNA is TGTGCCAGCAGTGAAGGTTTTTCGGGTAATGAAAAACTGTTTTTT.

The V gene is TRBV9, the J gene TRBJ2-5; tentatively, D is TRBD2 (6 bases). The germline gives CDR1 SGDLS, CDR2 YYNGEE. With 0 bases removed from V and 7 bases from J, the gap between germline ends came to 10 bases. This CDR3 has 13 amino acids. The CDR3 DNA sequence: TGTGCCAGCAGCGTAGATAACGGGGGGACCCAGTACTTC. Translated, it gives CASSVDNGGTQYF.

The genes are TRBV28 and TRBJ2-3, with TRBD2 matching 7 bases. CDR1 MDHEN and CDR2 SYDVKM come from the germline V gene. The trim removed 5 bases at V and 4 bases at J, leaving 3 bases unmatched. The CDR3 contains 13 residues. The CDR3 reads CASSLSGADTQYF. CDR3 bases: TGTGCCAGCAGTCTAAGCGGGGCAGATACGCAGTATTTT.

V and J are TRBV27 and TRBJ1-4, with D perhaps matching TRBD1 (6 bases). Germline CDR1 reads MNHEY; CDR2 reads SMNVEV (reference sequence). V was cut by 2 bases and J by 5 bases, with 15 bases left in between. The CDR3 is 16 residues long. In DNA, the CDR3 is TGTGCCAGCAGTTTACTCCGGGCCCAGGGGAATGAAAAACTGTTTTTT. This gives the protein CASSLLRAQGNEKLFF.